The 17 T cell receptor beta chains below come from one sample, sequenced in a study of T cells in Graves' hyperthyroidism and ophthalmopathy. Amplified regions were TCR beta CDR3 sequences from RNA transcripts. The TCR CDR3 first-round RT-PCR relied on the HTBI primer set. TCRdb re-called the multiplex PCR reads with MiXCR, one entry per CDR3 protein. The sample holds fewer than 400,000 distinct CDR3 sequences, roughly 25% seen once. Sample: blood. The receptors shown here come from a man between 45 and 60 years old with Graves' hyperthyroidism.

The genes are TRBV24-1 and TRBJ2-1, with a possible D match to TRBD2 (5 bases). V shed 6 bases and J shed 7 bases, with 15 bases lying between them. The length of the CDR3 is 14 residues. Germline V gene sequence: CDR1 KGHDR, CDR2 SFDVKD. Written as DNA, the CDR3 is TGTGCCACCAGTCCTAGCAATGTATTTAATGAGCAGTTCTTC. It encodes CATSPSNVFNEQFF.

The V gene is TRBV14, the J gene TRBJ2-1; no clear D. This CDR3 spans 15 amino acids. V was clipped by 1 base and J by 5 bases, with 12 bases between them. Germline CDR1 reads SGHDN; CDR2 reads FVKESK. CDR3 protein: CASSQVMGGDNEQFF. The CDR3 DNA follows: TGTGCCAGCAGCCAAGTCATGGGTGGCGACAATGAGCAGTTCTTC.

The table lists this clonotype with a few counts. The V gene is TRBV28, the J gene TRBJ1-2; 9 nucleotides agree with TRBD1. The CDR3 has 15 amino acids. J gave up 7 bases and V 6 bases, and 12 bases lay outside the gene matches. The germline V gene encodes CDR1 MDHEN and CDR2 SYDVKM. The CDR3 sequence is CASRNPGQGAFGYTF. The CDR3 DNA reads as TGTGCCAGCAGAAATCCGGGACAGGGAGCGTTTGGCTACACCTTC.

There are many counts of this clonotype. The J gene is TRBJ1-1, the V gene TRBV6-1; 8 bases line up with TRBD1. The V gene's germline CDR1 is MNHNS and CDR2 SASEGT. This CDR3 has 13 residues. With V trimmed by 6 bases and J by 4 bases, 4 bases remained unmatched. The CDR3: CASRQGAGTEAFF. DNA of the CDR3: TGTGCCAGCAGGCAGGGGGCGGGCACTGAAGCTTTCTTT.

The rearrangement uses TRBV12-3 or TRBV12-4 and TRBJ2-1; weak D call: TRBD2 (6 bases). The CDR3 covers 16 residues. V was pared by 6 bases and J by 4 bases, with 19 bases between. In DNA form, the CDR3 reads TGTGCCAGCAGAGTCGGAGGGGACCGTCGATACAATGAGCAGTTCTTC. Protein product: CASRVGGDRRYNEQFF.

This clonotype was recorded many times. This rearrangement joins TRBV12-3 or TRBV12-4 to TRBJ2-7; 7 nucleotides align to TRBD1. The CDR3 extends over 16 amino acids. Trimming cost V 2 bases and J 1 base; bases outside gene matches: 8. The CDR3 loop reads CASSLYRGTGSYEQYF. Here the CDR3 DNA reads TGTGCCAGCAGTTTATACAGGGGCACAGGGTCCTACGAGCAGTACTTC.

V gene TRBV10-3 combines with J gene TRBJ1-4, with D hard to call. CDR1 is ENHRY and CDR2 is SYGVKD in the germline V gene. This CDR3 comprises 12 residues. The V gene lost 0 bases and the J gene lost 8 bases, with 4 bases spanning the gap. CDR3 nucleotide sequence: TGTGCCATCAGTGAGTCAAGGGAAAAACTGTTTTTT. Its protein is CAISESREKLFF.

This clonotype has more than one count but fewer than ten. CDR3 coding DNA: TGCAGTGCTAGACCTGACAATGAGCAGTTCTTC. It translates to CSARPDNEQFF. The chain couples TRBV20-1 to TRBJ2-1, with unresolved D. This CDR3 has 11 residues. V gave up 2 bases and J gave up 5 bases, with 4 bases separating them. The germline V gene encodes CDR1 DFQATT and CDR2 SNEGSKA (reference sequence).

This clonotype was recorded at least ten times. The CDR3 sequence is CASSPFVTDTQYF. The CDR3, as DNA: TGTGCCAGCAGTCCGTTCGTCACAGATACGCAGTATTTT. This chain links TRBV28 with TRBJ2-3; D remains unclear. CDR3 size: 13 residues. Germline CDR1 reads MDHEN; CDR2 reads SYDVKM. Trimming removed 5 bases at V and 2 bases at J, with 8 bases between.

As regards this clonotype: Being one base from a much bigger clone, this may be a read error. The chain couples TRBV28 to TRBJ2-7, with D possibly TRBD1 on 6 matching bases. The CDR3 is 13 residues long. The V gene's germline CDR1 is MDHEN and CDR2 SYDVKM. The CDR3 region has the DNA TGTGCCAGCGTTGGACAGCCGTCCTACGGGCAGTACTTC. Its protein product is CASVGQPSYGQYF.

This clonotype was detected many times. J is TRBJ2-1 and V is TRBV12-3 or TRBV12-4; TRBD2 agrees at 11 bases. The CDR3 length is 16 residues. Trimming cost V 1 base and J 6 bases; bases outside gene matches: 5. CDR3: CASSLEELAGGNEQFF. CDR3 nucleotides: TGTGCCAGCAGTTTAGAGGAGCTAGCGGGAGGCAATGAGCAGTTCTTC.

This clonotype came up many times. V gene TRBV28 combines with J gene TRBJ1-3, with TRBD1 matching over 9 bases. This CDR3 comprises 13 residues. Per germline, CDR1 MDHEN and CDR2 SYDVKM. With V trimmed by 5 bases and J by 8 bases, 4 bases remained unmatched. CDR3: CASSLQGAYTIYF. The DNA of the CDR3 is TGTGCCAGCAGTCTACAGGGGGCATACACCATATATTTT.

This clonotype has ten or more counts. V gene TRBV3-1 combines with J gene TRBJ2-7; tentatively, D is TRBD1 (5 bases). The CDR3 covers 15 residues. Per germline, CDR1 LGHDT and CDR2 YNNKEL (reference sequence). Trimming took 0 bases from V and 2 from J, leaving 11 bases between them. CDR3 sequence: CASSQDRHRTYEQYF. The DNA of the CDR3 is TGTGCCAGCAGCCAAGATAGGCACAGGACCTACGAGCAGTACTTC.

This clonotype was found many times. The V and J genes are TRBV2 and TRBJ2-1, with D unresolved. Germline V gene sequence: CDR1 SNHLY, CDR2 FYNNEI. This CDR3 spans 13 amino acids. Trimming stripped 1 base from V and 6 bases from J, with 7 bases between. Here the CDR3 reads CASSEDRFNEQFF. The CDR3 coding sequence is TGTGCCAGCAGTGAAGATCGTTTCAATGAGCAGTTCTTC.

This clonotype was seen at least ten times. The chain is built from TRBV7-2 and TRBJ2-7; D might be TRBD1 (5 bases). Trimming removed 4 bases at V and 2 bases at J, with 9 bases between. The CDR3 has 13 amino acids. Germline V gene data show CDR1 as SGHTA and CDR2 as FQGNSA. The CDR3 sequence: CASSSRRAYEQYF. For the CDR3, the DNA is TGTGCCAGCAGCTCGCGCAGGGCCTACGAGCAGTACTTC.

The V gene is TRBV13, the J gene TRBJ2-7; 9 bases align to TRBD1. Germline values: CDR1 PRHDT, CDR2 FYEKMQ (reference sequence). Losses at the gene ends were 0 bases for V and 5 bases for J; bases not matched to a gene: 8. The CDR3 totals 16 residues. CDR3 amino acids: CASSLGAGTGLNEQYF. The CDR3 DNA is TGTGCCAGCAGCTTAGGGGCCGGGACAGGGTTGAACGAGCAGTACTTC.

The rearrangement uses TRBV19 and TRBJ1-6, with D possibly matching TRBD1 (5 bases). Germline V gene data show CDR1 as LNHDA and CDR2 as SQIVND (reference sequence). The CDR3 is 15 residues long. V lost 6 bases to trimming and J lost 3 bases, with 12 bases between them. The CDR3 DNA reads as TGTGCCAGTAGCCAGTCGGGGGTCTATAATTCACCCCTCCACTTT. Translation gives CASSQSGVYNSPLHF.